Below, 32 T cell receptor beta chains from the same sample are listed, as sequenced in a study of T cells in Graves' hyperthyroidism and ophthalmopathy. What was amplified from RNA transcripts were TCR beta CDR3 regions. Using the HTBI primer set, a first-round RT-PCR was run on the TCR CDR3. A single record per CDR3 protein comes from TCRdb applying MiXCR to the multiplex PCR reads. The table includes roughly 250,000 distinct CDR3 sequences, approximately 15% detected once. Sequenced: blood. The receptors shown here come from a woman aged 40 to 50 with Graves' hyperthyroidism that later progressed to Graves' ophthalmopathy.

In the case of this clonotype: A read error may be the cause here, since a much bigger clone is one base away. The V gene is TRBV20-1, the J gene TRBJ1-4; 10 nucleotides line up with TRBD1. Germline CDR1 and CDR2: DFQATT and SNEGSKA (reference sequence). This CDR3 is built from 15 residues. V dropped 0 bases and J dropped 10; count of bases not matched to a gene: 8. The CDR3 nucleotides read TGCAGTGCTAGAGATCCGGGACAGGGGTTTGGAAAACTGTTTTTT. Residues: CSARDPGQGFGKLFF.

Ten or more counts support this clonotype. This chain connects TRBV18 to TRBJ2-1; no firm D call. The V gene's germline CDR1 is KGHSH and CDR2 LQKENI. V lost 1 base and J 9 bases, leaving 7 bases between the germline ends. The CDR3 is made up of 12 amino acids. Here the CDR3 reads CASSPRLGEQFF. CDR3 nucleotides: TGTGCCAGCTCACCACGTCTGGGTGAGCAGTTCTTC. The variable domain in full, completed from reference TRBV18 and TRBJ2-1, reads NAGVMQNPRHLVRRRGQEARLRCSPMKGHSHVYWYRQLPEEGLKFMVYLQKENIIDESGMPKERFSAEFPKEGPSILRIQQVVRGDSAAYFCASSPRLGEQFFGPGTRLTVL.

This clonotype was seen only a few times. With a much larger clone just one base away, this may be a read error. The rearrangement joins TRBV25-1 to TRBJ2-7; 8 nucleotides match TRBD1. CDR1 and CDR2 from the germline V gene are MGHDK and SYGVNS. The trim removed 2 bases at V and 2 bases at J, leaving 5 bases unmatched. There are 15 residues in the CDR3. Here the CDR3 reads CASSERQGPPYEQYF. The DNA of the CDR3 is TGTGCCAGCAGTGAACGACAGGGGCCCCCCTACGAGCAGTACTTC.

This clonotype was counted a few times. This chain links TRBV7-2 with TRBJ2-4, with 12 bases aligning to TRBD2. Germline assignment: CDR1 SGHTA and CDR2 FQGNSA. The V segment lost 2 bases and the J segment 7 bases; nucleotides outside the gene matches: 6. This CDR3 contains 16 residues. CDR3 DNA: TGTGCCAGCAGCTTATCACCGCTAGCGGGGGGGAACATTCAGTACTTC. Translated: CASSLSPLAGGNIQYF.

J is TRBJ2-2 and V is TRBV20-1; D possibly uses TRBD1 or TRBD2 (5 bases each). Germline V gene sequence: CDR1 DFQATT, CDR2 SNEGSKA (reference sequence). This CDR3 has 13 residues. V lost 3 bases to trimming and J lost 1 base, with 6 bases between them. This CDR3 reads CSASGGNTGELFF. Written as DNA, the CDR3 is TGCAGTGCTAGTGGGGGGAACACCGGGGAGCTGTTTTTT.

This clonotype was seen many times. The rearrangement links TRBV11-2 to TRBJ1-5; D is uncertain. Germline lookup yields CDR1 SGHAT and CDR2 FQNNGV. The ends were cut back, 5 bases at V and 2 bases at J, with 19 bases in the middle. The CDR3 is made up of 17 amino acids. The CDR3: CASSNRLSPAGNQPQHF. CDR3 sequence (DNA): TGTGCCAGCAGCAACCGATTGAGCCCCGCGGGCAATCAGCCCCAGCATTTT.

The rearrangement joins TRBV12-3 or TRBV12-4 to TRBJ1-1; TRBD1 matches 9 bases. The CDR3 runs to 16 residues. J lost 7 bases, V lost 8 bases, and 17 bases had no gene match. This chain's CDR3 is CASEPGQGLSLNEAFF. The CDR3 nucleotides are TGTGCCAGCGAACCGGGACAGGGTTTAAGTTTGAATGAAGCTTTCTTT.

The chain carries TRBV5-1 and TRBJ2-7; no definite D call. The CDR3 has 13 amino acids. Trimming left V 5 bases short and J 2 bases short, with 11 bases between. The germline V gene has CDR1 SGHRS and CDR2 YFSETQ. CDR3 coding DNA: TGCGCCAGCAGGCCCGGACCCGCCTACGAGCAGTACTTC. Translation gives CASRPGPAYEQYF.

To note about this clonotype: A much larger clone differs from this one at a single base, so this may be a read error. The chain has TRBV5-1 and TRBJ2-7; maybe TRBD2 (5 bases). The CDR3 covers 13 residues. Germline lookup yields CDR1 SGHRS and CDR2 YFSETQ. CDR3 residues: CASSLMAGLEQYF. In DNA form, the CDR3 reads TGTGCCAGCAGCTTAATGGCAGGACTGGAGCAGTACTTC.

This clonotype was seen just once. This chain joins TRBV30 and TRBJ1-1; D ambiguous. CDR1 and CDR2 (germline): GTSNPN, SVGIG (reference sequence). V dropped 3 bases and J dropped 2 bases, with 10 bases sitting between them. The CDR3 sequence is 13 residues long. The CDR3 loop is CAWRGRGNTEAFF. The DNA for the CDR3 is TGTGCCTGGAGGGGTCGAGGTAACACTGAAGCTTTCTTT.

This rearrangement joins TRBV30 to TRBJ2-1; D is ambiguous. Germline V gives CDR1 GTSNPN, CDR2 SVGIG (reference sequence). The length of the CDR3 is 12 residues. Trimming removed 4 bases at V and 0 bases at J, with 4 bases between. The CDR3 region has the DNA TGTGCCTGGATACGCTCCTACAATGAGCAGTTCTTC. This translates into CAWIRSYNEQFF.

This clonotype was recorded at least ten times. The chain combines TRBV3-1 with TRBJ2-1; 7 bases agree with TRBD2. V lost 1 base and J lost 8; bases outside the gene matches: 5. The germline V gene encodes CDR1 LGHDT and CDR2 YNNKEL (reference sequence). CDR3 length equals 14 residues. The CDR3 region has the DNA TGTGCCAGCAGCCAAGTTCCGCGGGAGTATGAGCAGTTCTTC. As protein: CASSQVPREYEQFF.

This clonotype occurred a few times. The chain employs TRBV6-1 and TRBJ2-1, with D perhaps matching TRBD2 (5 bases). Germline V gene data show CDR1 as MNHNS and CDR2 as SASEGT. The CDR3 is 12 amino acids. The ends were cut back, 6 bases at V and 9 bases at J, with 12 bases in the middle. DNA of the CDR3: TGTGCCAGCAGGCCTAGCCCAGGTGAGCAGTTCTTC. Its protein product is CASRPSPGEQFF.

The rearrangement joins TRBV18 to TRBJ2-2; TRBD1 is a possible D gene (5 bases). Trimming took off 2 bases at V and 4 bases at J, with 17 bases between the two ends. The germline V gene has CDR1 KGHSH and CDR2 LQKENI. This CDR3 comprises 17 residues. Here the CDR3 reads CASSPIVQGYSTGELFF. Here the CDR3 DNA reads TGTGCCAGCTCACCAATCGTCCAGGGATATAGCACCGGGGAGCTGTTTTTT.

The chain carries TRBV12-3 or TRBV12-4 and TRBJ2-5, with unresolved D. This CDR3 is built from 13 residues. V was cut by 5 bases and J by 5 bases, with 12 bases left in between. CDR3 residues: CASSRVVVETQYF. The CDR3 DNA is TGTGCCAGCAGTAGAGTGGTGGTGGAGACCCAGTACTTC.

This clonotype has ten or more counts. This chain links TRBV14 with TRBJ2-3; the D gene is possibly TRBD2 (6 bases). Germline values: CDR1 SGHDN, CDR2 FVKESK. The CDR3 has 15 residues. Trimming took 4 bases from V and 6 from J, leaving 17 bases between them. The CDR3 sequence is CASSPLGGKGDTQYF. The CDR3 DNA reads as TGTGCCAGCAGCCCCCTTGGCGGGAAAGGGGATACGCAGTATTTT.

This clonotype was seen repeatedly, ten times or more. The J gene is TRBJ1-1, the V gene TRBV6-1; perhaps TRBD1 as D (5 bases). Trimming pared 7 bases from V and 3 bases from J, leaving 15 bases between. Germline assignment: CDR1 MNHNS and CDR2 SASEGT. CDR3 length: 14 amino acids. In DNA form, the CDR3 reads TGTGCCAGCACCCGAGGGGTAGGGTACACTGAAGCTTTCTTT. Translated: CASTRGVGYTEAFF.

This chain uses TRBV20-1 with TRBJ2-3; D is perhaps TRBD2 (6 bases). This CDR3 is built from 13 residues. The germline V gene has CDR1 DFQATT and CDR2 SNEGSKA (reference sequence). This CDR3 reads CSPGGRPPDTQYF. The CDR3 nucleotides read TGCAGCCCAGGAGGGAGACCCCCAGATACGCAGTATTTT.

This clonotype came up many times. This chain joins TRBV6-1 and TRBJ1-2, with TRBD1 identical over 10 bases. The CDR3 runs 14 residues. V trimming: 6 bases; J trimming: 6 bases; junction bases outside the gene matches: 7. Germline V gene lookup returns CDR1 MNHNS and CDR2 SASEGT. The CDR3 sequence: CASSQDRGRNGYTF. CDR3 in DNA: TGTGCCAGCAGCCAAGACAGGGGGCGGAATGGCTACACCTTC.

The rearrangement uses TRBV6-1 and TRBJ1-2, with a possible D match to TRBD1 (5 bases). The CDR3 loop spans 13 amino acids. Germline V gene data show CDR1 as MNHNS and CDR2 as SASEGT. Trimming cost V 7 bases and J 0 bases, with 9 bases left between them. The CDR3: CASMGESNYGYTF. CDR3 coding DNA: TGTGCCAGCATGGGGGAATCTAACTATGGCTACACCTTC.

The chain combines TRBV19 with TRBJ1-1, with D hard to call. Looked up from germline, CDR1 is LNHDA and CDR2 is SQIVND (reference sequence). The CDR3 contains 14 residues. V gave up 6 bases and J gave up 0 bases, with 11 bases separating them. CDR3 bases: TGTGCCAGTAGACCTCCAATTTTGAACACTGAAGCTTTCTTT. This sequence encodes CASRPPILNTEAFF.

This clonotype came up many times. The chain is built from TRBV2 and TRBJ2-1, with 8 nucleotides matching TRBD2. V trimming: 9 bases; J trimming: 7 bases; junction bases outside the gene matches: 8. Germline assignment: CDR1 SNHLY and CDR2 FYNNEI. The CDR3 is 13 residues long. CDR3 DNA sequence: TGTGCCAGTAGGAGCGGGAGATTAAATGAGCAGTTCTTC. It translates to CASRSGRLNEQFF.

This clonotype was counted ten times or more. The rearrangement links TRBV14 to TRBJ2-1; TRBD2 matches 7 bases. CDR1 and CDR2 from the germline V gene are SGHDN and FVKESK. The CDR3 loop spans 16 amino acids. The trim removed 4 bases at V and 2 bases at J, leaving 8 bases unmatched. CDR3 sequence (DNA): TGTGCCAGCAGCCTGATCGGGGGGTGGGCCTACAATGAGCAGTTCTTC. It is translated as CASSLIGGWAYNEQFF.

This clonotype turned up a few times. CDR3 DNA: TGTGCCAGCAGCTTACCCCGGGTAGGGCCGAACACCGGGGAGCTGTTTTTT. Protein sequence: CASSLPRVGPNTGELFF. This rearrangement joins TRBV7-9 to TRBJ2-2; no clear D gene. Germline CDR1 is SEHNR and CDR2 is FQNEAQ (reference sequence). This CDR3 has 17 residues. Deletions cut 2 bases from V and 0 bases from J, with 13 bases between.

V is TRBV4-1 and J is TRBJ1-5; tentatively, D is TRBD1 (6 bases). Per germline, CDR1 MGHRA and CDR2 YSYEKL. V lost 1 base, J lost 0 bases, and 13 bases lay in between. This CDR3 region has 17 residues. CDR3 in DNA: TGCGCCAGCAGCCAAGCAGGGGACATATTTAGCAATCAGCCCCAGCATTTT. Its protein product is CASSQAGDIFSNQPQHF.

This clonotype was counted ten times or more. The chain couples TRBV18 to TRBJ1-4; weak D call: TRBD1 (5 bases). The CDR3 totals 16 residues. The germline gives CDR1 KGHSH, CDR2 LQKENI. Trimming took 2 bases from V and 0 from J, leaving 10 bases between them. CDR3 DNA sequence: TGTGCCAGCTCACCAACCCGGACATCAACTAATGAAAAACTGTTTTTT. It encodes CASSPTRTSTNEKLFF.

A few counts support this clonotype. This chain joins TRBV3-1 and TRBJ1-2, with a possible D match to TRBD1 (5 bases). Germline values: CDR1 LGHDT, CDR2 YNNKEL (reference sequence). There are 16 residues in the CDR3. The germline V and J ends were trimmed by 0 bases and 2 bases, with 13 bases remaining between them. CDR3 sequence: CASSQDAGTGNYGYTF. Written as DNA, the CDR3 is TGTGCCAGCAGCCAAGATGCAGGGACGGGAAACTATGGCTACACCTTC.

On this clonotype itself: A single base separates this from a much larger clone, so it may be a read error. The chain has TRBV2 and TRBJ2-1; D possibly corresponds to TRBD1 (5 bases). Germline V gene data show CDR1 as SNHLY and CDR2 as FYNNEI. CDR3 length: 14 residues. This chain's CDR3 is CASTLDSPYSEQFF. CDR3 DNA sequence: TGTGCCAGCACCCTCGACAGTCCCTACAGTGAGCAGTTCTTC. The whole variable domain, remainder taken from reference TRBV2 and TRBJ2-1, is EPEVTQTPSHQVTQMGQEVILRCVPISNHLYFYWYRQILGQKVEFLVSFYNNEISEKSEIFDDQFSVERPDGSNFTLKIRSTKLEDSAMYFCASTLDSPYSEQFFGPGTRLTVL.

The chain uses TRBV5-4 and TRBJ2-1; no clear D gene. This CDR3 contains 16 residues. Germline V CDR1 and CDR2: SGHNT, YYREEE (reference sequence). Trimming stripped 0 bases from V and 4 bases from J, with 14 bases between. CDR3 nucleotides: TGTGCCAGCAGCTTGGCCTCCTCAGCGATTTACAATGAGCAGTTCTTC. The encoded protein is CASSLASSAIYNEQFF. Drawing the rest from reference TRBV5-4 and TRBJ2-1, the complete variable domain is ETGVTQSPTHLIKTRGQQVTLRCSSQSGHNTVSWYQQALGQGPQFIFQYYREEENGRGNFPPRFSGLQFPNYSSELNVNALELDDSALYLCASSLASSAIYNEQFFGPGTRLTVL.

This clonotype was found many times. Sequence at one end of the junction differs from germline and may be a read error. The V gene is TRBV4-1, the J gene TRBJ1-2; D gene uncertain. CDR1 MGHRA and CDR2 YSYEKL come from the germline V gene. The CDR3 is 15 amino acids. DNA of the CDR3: TGCGCCAGCAGCCAAGATGCAGGAATAATCCGCGAAGTGGCCTTC. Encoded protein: CASSQDAGIIREVAF.

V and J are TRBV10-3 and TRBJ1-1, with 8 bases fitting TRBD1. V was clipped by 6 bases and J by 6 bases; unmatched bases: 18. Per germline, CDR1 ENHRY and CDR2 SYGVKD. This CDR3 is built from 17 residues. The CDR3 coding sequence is TGTGCCATCAGCAGGACAGGGTCGGGTAGAGGGGTCGCTGAAGCTTTCTTT. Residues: CAISRTGSGRGVAEAFF.

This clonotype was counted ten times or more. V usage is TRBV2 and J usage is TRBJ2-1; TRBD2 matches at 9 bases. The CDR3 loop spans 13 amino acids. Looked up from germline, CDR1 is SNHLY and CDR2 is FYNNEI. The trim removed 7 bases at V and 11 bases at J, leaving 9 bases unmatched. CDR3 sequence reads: CASTQGLAGKQFF. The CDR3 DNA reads TGTGCCAGCACCCAGGGCCTAGCGGGAAAGCAGTTCTTC.